Each of the 25 T cell receptor beta chains below was sequenced from the same sample in a study of OX40 agonist ivuxolimab in advanced cancers. Sequenced by immunoSEQ multiplex PCR; TCRdb stores in-frame clones only, minus some. The data hold 60,000 to 75,000 clones, with about 83% observed a single time. This specimen was CD4+ or CD8+ T cells sorted from blood, taken in a trial of the OX40 agonist ivuxolimab. Source of these receptors: an adult with an advanced solid tumor such as melanoma, head and neck, liver or kidney cancer.

This rearrangement joins TRBV27 to TRBJ1-5; D not resolved. This CDR3 has 12 residues. V was trimmed by 4 bases and J by 6 bases, leaving 7 bases between them. The germline CDR1 and CDR2 sequences are MNHEY and SMNVEV (reference sequence). CDR3 sequence reads: CASSYWGQPQHF. The CDR3 nucleotides are TGTGCCAGCAGTTACTGGGGTCAGCCCCAGCATTTT.

The chain couples TRBV5-6 to TRBJ2-1, with D unresolved. The germline V and J ends were trimmed by 0 bases and 3 bases, with 7 bases remaining between them. The CDR3 is 14 amino acids. Germline lookup yields CDR1 SGHDT and CDR2 YYEEEE. The CDR3 spells CASSLGSHYNEQFF. CDR3 in DNA: TGTGCCAGCAGCTTGGGGTCTCACTACAATGAGCAGTTCTTC.

This chain connects TRBV5-5 to TRBJ1-1, with D tentatively TRBD1 (6 bases). There are 15 residues in the CDR3. Trimming shortened V by 2 bases and J by 5 bases, and 16 bases separated the two germline ends. The germline V gene has CDR1 SGHKS and CDR2 YYEKEE (reference sequence). Written as DNA, the CDR3 is TGTGCCAGCAGCTTCGGCCCCGGGGGCAGGACTGAAGCTTTCTTT. Encoded protein: CASSFGPGGRTEAFF.

The J gene is TRBJ1-2, the V gene TRBV4-3, with 7 nucleotides matching TRBD1. CDR1 and CDR2 (germline): LGHNA, YSLEER. V was clipped by 0 bases and J by 8 bases; unmatched bases: 6. CDR3 length equals 14 residues. In nucleotides, the CDR3 is TGCGCCAGCAGCCAAGACGAGACAGGGTTCGGCTACACCTTC. Translated, it gives CASSQDETGFGYTF.

The V and J genes are TRBV27 and TRBJ2-5; D is possibly TRBD1 (5 bases). This CDR3 is built from 18 residues. Germline loops: CDR1 MNHEY, CDR2 SMNVEV (reference sequence). V shed 4 bases and J shed 5 bases, with 26 bases lying between them. This CDR3 is CASSSPEELKGALETQYF. The DNA of the CDR3 is TGTGCCAGCAGTTCCCCCGAGGAGCTAAAAGGGGCATTGGAGACCCAGTACTTC.

The chain is built from TRBV28 and TRBJ1-1; D may be TRBD1 (5 bases). CDR3 length: 15 residues. Trimming took 5 bases from V and 3 from J, leaving 16 bases between them. Germline CDR1 is MDHEN and CDR2 is SYDVKM. The CDR3 spells CASSPPRGVYTEAFF. In nucleotides, the CDR3 is TGTGCCAGCAGTCCGCCCCGGGGGGTCTACACTGAAGCTTTCTTT.

This chain connects TRBV2 to TRBJ1-2; no definite D call. The CDR3 extends over 13 amino acids. Germline V gene lookup returns CDR1 SNHLY and CDR2 FYNNEI. Trimming took off 8 bases at V and 5 bases at J, with 15 bases between the two ends. CDR3 in amino acids: CASQVRGLYGYTF. CDR3 in DNA: TGTGCCAGCCAAGTAAGAGGGCTTTATGGCTACACCTTC.

The chain joins TRBV27 to TRBJ2-7, with D perhaps matching TRBD1 (5 bases). Germline CDR1 MNHEY, CDR2 SMNVEV (reference sequence). The CDR3 has 15 amino acids. Trimming left V 0 bases short and J 0 bases short, with 9 bases between. In nucleotides, the CDR3 is TGTGCCAGCAGTTTATCGGTCGGACACTCCTACGAGCAGTACTTC. Translation gives CASSLSVGHSYEQYF.

The genes are TRBV21-1 and TRBJ2-7; TRBD1 was called by the table and not checked on the DNA. TRBV21-1 is a pseudogene locus. The CDR3 sequence is 18 residues long. This chain's CDR3 is CASSKSKAGQGIPYEQYF. Written as DNA, the CDR3 is TGTGCCAGCAGCAAATCCAAGGCGGGACAGGGGATTCCCTACGAGCAGTACTTC.

The rearrangement uses TRBV7-8 and TRBJ2-1; 10 bases are shared with TRBD1. Germline lookup yields CDR1 SGHVS and CDR2 FQNEAQ. The V segment lost 3 bases and the J segment 10 bases; nucleotides outside the gene matches: 0. The CDR3 extends over 12 amino acids. The CDR3 here is CASSLTGGEQFF. CDR3 DNA: TGTGCCAGCAGCTTGACAGGGGGCGAGCAGTTCTTC.

This clone appeared once. The genes are TRBV19 and TRBJ2-1; 8 nucleotides line up with TRBD1. CDR3 length equals 18 residues. The germline V gene has CDR1 LNHDA and CDR2 SQIVND (reference sequence). With 0 bases clipped from V and 7 bases from J, the junction kept 14 bases outside the gene matches. The CDR3: CASSIDLQSGGLGNEQFF. Here the CDR3 DNA reads TGTGCCAGTAGTATAGACCTTCAGTCAGGGGGCCTAGGGAATGAGCAGTTCTTC.

This chain uses TRBV10-3 with TRBJ1-1; D is possibly TRBD1 (5 bases). Germline V lookup: CDR1 ENHRY, CDR2 SYGVKD. Trimming left V 6 bases short and J 1 base short, with 9 bases between. The CDR3 totals 13 residues. The CDR3 region has the DNA TGTGCCATCAGGGGACGGGGGAACACTGAAGCTTTCTTT. This codes for CAIRGRGNTEAFF.

This chain joins TRBV7-8 and TRBJ2-7, with D perhaps given as TRBD1 or TRBD2 (5 bases each). Germline V lookup: CDR1 SGHVS, CDR2 FQNEAQ. CDR3 length equals 13 residues. The V and J ends lost 3 bases and 3 bases respectively, with 9 bases between them. CDR3 coding DNA: TGTGCCAGCAGCTTGGGACCGAACTACGAGCAGTACTTC. Its protein is CASSLGPNYEQYF.

The chain recombines TRBV5-8 with TRBJ1-1; D is unresolved. V lost 5 bases and J 5 bases, leaving 16 bases between the germline ends. The CDR3 runs 14 residues. From germline, CDR1 is SGHTS and CDR2 YDEGEE. This chain's CDR3 is CASSQRGGDTEAFF. The DNA for the CDR3 is TGTGCCAGCAGTCAAAGAGGTGGGGATACTGAAGCTTTCTTT.

This clone was detected only once. The rearrangement joins TRBV7-9 to TRBJ2-7; 8 bases are shared with TRBD1. Trimming took 8 bases from V and 3 from J; bases not matched to a gene: 9. Germline lookup yields CDR1 SEHNR and CDR2 FQNEAQ (reference sequence). The CDR3 length is 14 residues. Here the CDR3 reads CASDSRTGNYEQYF. The CDR3, as DNA: TGTGCCAGCGACAGCCGGACAGGGAACTACGAGCAGTACTTC.

The V and J genes are TRBV5-1 and TRBJ2-1, with no clear D. V was cut by 0 bases and J by 0 bases, with 10 bases left in between. Germline V gene data show CDR1 as SGHRS and CDR2 as YFSETQ. The CDR3 contains 16 residues. For the CDR3, the DNA is TGCGCCAGCAGCTTGGACACAGCCAGCTCCTACAATGAGCAGTTCTTC. It yields the protein CASSLDTASSYNEQFF.

The rearrangement links TRBV11-1 to TRBJ2-3, with TRBD1 matching 10 bases. CDR1 is SGHAT and CDR2 is FQDESV in the germline V gene (reference sequence). V shed 0 bases, J shed 3 bases, and the junction held 6 bases outside the gene matches. CDR3 size: 17 residues. CDR3 loop: CASSLAGQGIYTDTQYF. DNA of the CDR3: TGTGCCAGCAGCTTAGCGGGACAGGGGATATATACAGATACGCAGTATTTT. The complete variable domain, with remaining parts taken from reference TRBV11-1 and TRBJ2-3, reads EAEVAQSPRYKITEKSQAVAFWCDPISGHATLYWYRQILGQGPELLVQFQDESVVDDSQLPKDRFSAERLKGVDSTLKIQPAELGDSAMYLCASSLAGQGIYTDTQYFGPGTRLTVL.

This chain connects TRBV7-2 to TRBJ2-7, with D possibly being TRBD1 (7 bases). Germline V gene data show CDR1 as SGHTA and CDR2 as FQGNSA. The CDR3 covers 16 residues. Trimming took 6 bases from V and 4 from J, leaving 22 bases between them. The CDR3 nucleotides read TGTGCCAGCAGTCGGGGGTCTACCAGGGGGTCATACGAGCAGTACTTC. Protein: CASSRGSTRGSYEQYF.

V gene TRBV28 combines with J gene TRBJ2-1, with D possibly being TRBD2 (6 bases). Germline V lookup: CDR1 MDHEN, CDR2 SYDVKM. V was trimmed by 6 bases and J by 5 bases, leaving 20 bases between them. This CDR3 has 16 amino acids. The CDR3 is CASRTGSGVGDNEQFF. The CDR3 coding sequence is TGTGCCAGCAGGACCGGGAGTGGAGTTGGAGACAATGAGCAGTTCTTC.

V is TRBV28 and J is TRBJ2-3; 13 bases agree with TRBD2. The CDR3 spans 16 residues. V was clipped by 6 bases and J by 4 bases; unmatched bases: 7. Per the germline V gene, CDR1 is MDHEN and CDR2 is SYDVKM. The CDR3 spells CASSETSGGEADTQYF. CDR3 DNA sequence: TGTGCCAGCAGCGAAACTAGCGGGGGGGAGGCAGATACGCAGTATTTT.

The V gene is TRBV7-9, the J gene TRBJ1-1; D is undetermined. Per germline, CDR1 SEHNR and CDR2 FQNEAQ (reference sequence). The CDR3 length is 14 residues. V shed 1 base and J shed 1 base, with 7 bases lying between them. CDR3 loop: CASSLDAGNTEAFF. Here the CDR3 DNA reads TGTGCCAGCAGCTTAGATGCAGGGAACACTGAAGCTTTCTTT.

The CDR3 sequence: CASRFWGGGHEQYF. In DNA form, the CDR3 reads TGTGCCAGCAGATTCTGGGGAGGGGGCCACGAGCAGTACTTC. The chain uses TRBV6-6 and TRBJ2-7; D may correspond to TRBD1 or TRBD2 (7 bases each). CDR1 is MNHNY, CDR2 SVGAGI, per germline (reference sequence). The CDR3 is 14 residues long. V lost 6 bases, J lost 5 bases, and 17 bases lay in between.

Only a few counts were recorded for this clone. The chain has TRBV5-1 and TRBJ1-1, with D perhaps matching TRBD1 (5 bases). CDR3 length: 15 residues. Between the trimmed V and J ends, which lost 0 bases and 4 bases, there was a span of 13 bases. CDR1 and CDR2 (germline): SGHRS, YFSETQ. This CDR3 reads CASSLVTGRATEAFF. For the CDR3, the DNA is TGCGCCAGCAGCTTGGTAACGGGCAGGGCCACTGAAGCTTTCTTT.

This rearrangement joins TRBV28 to TRBJ1-1; D gene unclear. Germline CDR1 and CDR2: MDHEN and SYDVKM. Between the trimmed V and J ends, which lost 5 bases and 2 bases, there was a span of 12 bases. The CDR3 spans 14 residues. CDR3 protein: CASSPSLPNTEAFF. CDR3 DNA sequence: TGTGCCAGCAGTCCCTCCCTCCCTAACACTGAAGCTTTCTTT. Full variable domain (remainder filled in from reference TRBV28 and TRBJ1-1): DVKVTQSSRYLVKRTGEKVFLECVQDMDHENMFWYRQDPGLGLRLIYFSYDVKMKEKGDIPEGYSVSREKKERFSLILESASTNQTSMYLCASSPSLPNTEAFFGQGTRLTVV.

The rearrangement links TRBV7-2 to TRBJ2-7, with 10 bases matching TRBD1. The CDR3 spans 14 residues. The germline V gene encodes CDR1 SGHTA and CDR2 FQGNSA. The V gene end was trimmed by 5 bases and the J gene end by 4 bases; junction bases not matched to a gene: 5. The CDR3 here is CASSRQGAAYEQYF. CDR3 nucleotide sequence: TGTGCCAGCAGCCGACAGGGGGCGGCTTACGAGCAGTACTTC.